This is a list of T cell receptor beta chains from one sample in a study of blood T cell repertoires in COVID-19. Profiling relied on immunoSEQ multiplex PCR, and the TCRdb table lists in-frame clones only, not all of them. The repertoire holds more than 250,000 clones, with 87% as singletons. The specimen was PBMCs or T cells enriched from blood (not recorded which). The receptor set was obtained from a young woman who had recovered from COVID-19. The CDR3 runs from the conserved cysteine through the conserved F or W. A D gene is named only where the DNA matches it firmly. The size field is filled for only some rows; it gives once, few, many or a size class.

d_call	v_call	clone_size	j_call	cdr3_nt	cdr3_aa
.	TRBV7-9	.	TRBJ2-5	TGTGCCAGCAGCTTAGATTATATCGGGGAGACCCAGTACTTC	CASSLDYIGETQYF
TRBD2	TRBV2	.	TRBJ2-2	TGTGCCAGCAGTGAGACTAGCGGAAACACCGGGGAGCTGTTTTTT	CASSETSGNTGELFF
TRBD1	TRBV19	once	TRBJ1-5	TGTGCCAGTAGTACGCCAGACAGGGGAAACAATCAGCCCCAGCATTTT	CASSTPDRGNNQPQHF
TRBD2	TRBV25-1	.	TRBJ2-7	TGTGCCAGCAGTGAATTTCTGGGGAGGGGCCACGAGCAGTACTTC	CASSEFLGRGHEQYF
TRBD1	TRBV5-8	.	TRBJ1-5	TGTGCCAGCAGCTTGGAAACAGGGGGGGGCCCCAATCAGCCCCAGCATTTT	CASSLETGGGPNQPQHF
.	TRBV5-1	.	TRBJ2-5	TGCGCCAGCAGCAGTAGCGGAAAAGAGACCCAGTACTTC	CASSSSGKETQYF
.	TRBV10-3	.	TRBJ1-3	TGTGCCATCAGGGGGGACGGGAGCTCTGGAAACACCATATATTTT	CAIRGDGSSGNTIYF
TRBD2	TRBV10-3	once	TRBJ2-3	TGTGCCATCAGTGAACTAGCGAGCACAGATACGCAGTATTTT	CAISELASTDTQYF
.	TRBV7-6	.	TRBJ1-2	TGTGCCAGCGGAGGCGGAAACCCTAACTATGGCTACACCTTC	CASGGGNPNYGYTF
TRBD1	TRBV27	.	TRBJ1-5	TGTGCCAGCAGTGACAGGGGAGGGGGTCAGCCCCAGCATTTT	CASSDRGGGQPQHF
.	TRBV27	.	TRBJ1-2	TGTGCCAGCAGTTTATGGTCTCAGGGTGGCTACACCTTC	CASSLWSQGGYTF
TRBD1	TRBV6-5	.	TRBJ1-3	TGTGCCAGCAGTTTCAGTCCCGGGACAGGGAACACCATATATTTT	CASSFSPGTGNTIYF
TRBD1	TRBV19	.	TRBJ1-3	TGTGCCAGTAGTAGATCGGACAGGGGGAAGTATGGAAACACCATATATTTT	CASSRSDRGKYGNTIYF
.	TRBV3-1/TRBV3-2	.	TRBJ1-2	TGTGCCAGCAGCCAAACTCGGTATGGCTACACCTTC	CASSQTRYGYTF
.	TRBV7-2	.	TRBJ1-3	TGTGCCAGCAGCCAGGACAGTTCCACCATATATTTT	CASSQDSSTIYF
.	TRBV18	.	TRBJ1-4	TGTGCCAGCTCCCCCCCGGGGGAGGAGGAAAAACTGTTTTTT	CASSPPGEEEKLFF
.	TRBV7-6	few	TRBJ2-1	TGTGCCAGCAGCTTTGAGAACTACAATGAGCAGTTCTTC	CASSFENYNEQFF
.	TRBV5-8	.	TRBJ2-5	TGTGCCAGCAGCCAACGGATTACGGGGTTGGAGACCCAGTACTTC	CASSQRITGLETQYF
.	TRBV30	once	TRBJ1-2	TGTGCCTGGAGTCCCGACTCTAGAGCTAACTATGGCTACACCTTC	CAWSPDSRANYGYTF
.	TRBV29-1	.	TRBJ1-1	TGCAGCGGGACCGGACACCGGAACACTGAAGCTTTCTTT	CSGTGHRNTEAFF
TRBD1	TRBV4-2	few	TRBJ1-6	TGTGCCAGCAGCCAAGAGGACAGGGCGGGTCATTCACCCCTCCACTTT	CASSQEDRAGHSPLHF
.	TRBV19	.	TRBJ1-6	TGTGCCAGTAAGGGGGATTCACCCCTCCACTTT	CASKGDSPLHF
.	TRBV5-1	.	TRBJ1-6	TGCGCCACCCGATACCAGGGTGGTTCACCCCTCCACTTT	CATRYQGGSPLHF
.	TRBV19	once	TRBJ1-6	TGTGCCAGTAGTATATCCCCGACAGGACTGAATTCACCCCTCCACTTT	CASSISPTGLNSPLHF
.	TRBV3-1/TRBV3-2	.	TRBJ1-2	TGTGCCAGCAGCCAACGCCCGGGGGGAGTTGCAAACTATGGCTACACCTTC	CASSQRPGGVANYGYTF
.	TRBV6-1	.	TRBJ1-2	TGTGCCAGCAGTGAACGCACACCTTGGAGGAGCTATGGCTACACCTTC	CASSERTPWRSYGYTF
.	TRBV7-8	.	TRBJ2-7	TGTGCCAGCAGCTTAGGGAGCTACGAGCAGTACTTC	CASSLGSYEQYF
.	TRBV13	few	TRBJ1-2	TGTGCCAGCAGCTTAGGGACAGCACGTAGATCTAACTATGGCTACACCTTC	CASSLGTARRSNYGYTF
.	TRBV30	.	TRBJ2-7	TGTGCCTGGAGCCAGTCGGAGCAGTACTTC	CAWSQSEQYF
TRBD1	TRBV5-6	.	TRBJ1-1	TGTGCCAGCAGCCGTGGACAGGCTGAAGCTTTCTTT	CASSRGQAEAFF
.	TRBV5-1	.	TRBJ1-2	TGCGCCAGCAGCCTGGACGGTAACTATGGCTACACCTTC	CASSLDGNYGYTF
.	TRBV19	.	TRBJ1-6	TGTGCCAGTAGTATCCGGGGCTATAATTCACCCCTCCACTTT	CASSIRGYNSPLHF
.	TRBV7-9	.	TRBJ2-1	TGTGCCAGCAGCGAGGGACACTGGATAAATGACAATGAGCAGTTCTTC	CASSEGHWINDNEQFF
.	TRBV27	.	TRBJ2-1	TGTGCCAGCCTTCACAACAATGAGCAGTTCTTC	CASLHNNEQFF
TRBD1	TRBV30	.	TRBJ2-7	TGTGCCTGGAAGAGGACAGGGGCCGAGCAGTACTTC	CAWKRTGAEQYF
.	TRBV19	few	TRBJ1-1	TGTGCCAGTAGTATAGGGGCACCGGTGAACACTGAAGCTTTCTTT	CASSIGAPVNTEAFF
TRBD1	TRBV5-1	.	TRBJ2-7	TGCGCCAGCAGCCCCCTACCCGGGACAGGGAGGGACTCCGAGCAGTACTTC	CASSPLPGTGRDSEQYF
.	TRBV21-1	.	TRBJ2-5	TGTGCCAGCAGCAAAGGTGGAGGCTTGGAGACCCAGTACTTC	CASSKGGGLETQYF
.	TRBV12-3/TRBV12-4	.	TRBJ1-6	TGTGCCAGCAGTTTGTTTGTCGGTTCACCCCTCCACTTT	CASSLFVGSPLHF
.	TRBV29-1	.	TRBJ2-5	TGCAGCGTTGAGCACAGCCAAGAGACCCAGTACTTC	CSVEHSQETQYF
.	TRBV25-1	.	TRBJ2-1	TGTGCCAGCAGTGGGGGCACGGCATACAATGAGCAGTTCTTC	CASSGGTAYNEQFF
.	TRBV27	.	TRBJ1-5	TGTGCCAGTAGCTCCAGGGTTTCCAATCAGCCCCAGCATTTT	CASSSRVSNQPQHF
.	TRBV10-3	once	TRBJ1-2	TGTGCCATCAGTGGGAACAGGGCCTATGGCTACACCTTC	CAISGNRAYGYTF
.	TRBV4-1	.	TRBJ1-1	TGCGCCAGCAGCGAGGGGAACACTGAAGCTTTCTTT	CASSEGNTEAFF
TRBD1	TRBV11-2	.	TRBJ1-1	TGTGCCAGCAGCCCGTCGGGACAGGGGATTCGAAAGAACACTGAAGCTTTCTTT	CASSPSGQGIRKNTEAFF
TRBD1	TRBV7-9	once	TRBJ2-5	TGTGCCAGCAGCTTAGGAGCCGGGCTGGGGCCAGGGGGCCGAGAGACCCAGTACTTC	CASSLGAGLGPGGRETQYF
TRBD1	TRBV9	.	TRBJ1-1	TGTGCCAGCAGCGTATCAGGGGGATATAACACTGAAGCTTTCTTT	CASSVSGGYNTEAFF
TRBD1	TRBV9	few	TRBJ1-4	TGTGCCAGCAGCGCCAACAGGGGTGAAAAACTGTTTTTT	CASSANRGEKLFF
.	TRBV5-1	once	TRBJ1-1	TGCGCCAGCAGCTTGGACAGGGTGACTGAAGCTTTCTTT	CASSLDRVTEAFF
TRBD1	TRBV7-9	.	TRBJ1-2	TGTGCCAGCAGCTCCGGGACAGGGGTCTATGGCTACACCTTC	CASSSGTGVYGYTF
TRBD2	TRBV5-4	.	TRBJ2-1	TGTGCCAGCAGCCCAGGGGGACTAGCGGGGGCCAATGAGCAGTTCTTC	CASSPGGLAGANEQFF
TRBD2	TRBV9	.	TRBJ2-3	TGTGCCAGCAGCGTAGGAGCGGGGAGCACAGATACGCAGTATTTT	CASSVGAGSTDTQYF
TRBD1	TRBV20-1	few	TRBJ1-1	TGCAGTGCTAGTGACAGGGTAGTCACTGAAGCTTTCTTT	CSASDRVVTEAFF